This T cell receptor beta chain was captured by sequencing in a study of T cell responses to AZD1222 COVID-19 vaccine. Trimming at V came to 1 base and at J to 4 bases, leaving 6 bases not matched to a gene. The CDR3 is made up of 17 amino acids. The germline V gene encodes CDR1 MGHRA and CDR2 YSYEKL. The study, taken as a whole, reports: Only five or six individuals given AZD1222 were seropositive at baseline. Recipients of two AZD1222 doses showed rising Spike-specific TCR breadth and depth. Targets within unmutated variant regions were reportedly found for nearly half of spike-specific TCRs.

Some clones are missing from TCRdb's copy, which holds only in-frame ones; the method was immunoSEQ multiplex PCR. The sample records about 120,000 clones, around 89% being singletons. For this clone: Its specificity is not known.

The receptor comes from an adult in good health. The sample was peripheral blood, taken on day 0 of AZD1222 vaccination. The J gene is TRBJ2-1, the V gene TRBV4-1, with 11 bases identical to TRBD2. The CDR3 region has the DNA TGCGCCAGCAGCCAAGCCATCCTAGCGGGGGGTTACAATGAGCAGTTCTTC. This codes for CASSQAILAGGYNEQFF.